Below, 32 T cell receptor beta chains from the same sample are listed, as sequenced in a study of blood T cell repertoires in COVID-19. Sequenced by immunoSEQ multiplex PCR; TCRdb stores in-frame clones only, minus some. The data contain 140,000 to 150,000 clones, 78% of them seen just once; the ten biggest clones take up roughly 5.6%. Sequenced sample: PBMCs or T cells enriched from blood (not recorded which). The receptors derive from a woman in her forties or fifties who had recovered from COVID-19.

This chain joins TRBV9 and TRBJ2-1, with TRBD1 identical over 7 bases. From germline, CDR1 is SGDLS and CDR2 YYNGEE. CDR3 length: 16 amino acids. J gave up 2 bases and V 3 bases, and 8 bases lay outside the gene matches. CDR3 residues: CASSGRQGETYNEQFF. As DNA, the CDR3 is TGTGCCAGCAGCGGAAGACAGGGAGAGACCTACAATGAGCAGTTCTTC.

Only one count was recorded for this clone. The chain employs TRBV28 and TRBJ1-5; a weak D match, TRBD1 (6 bases). V dropped 5 bases and J dropped 10 bases, with 15 bases sitting between them. CDR3 size: 13 residues. CDR1 and CDR2 (germline): MDHEN, SYDVKM. CDR3 nucleotides: TGTGCCAGCAGTCCGACAGGTTCTCGACCCCAGCATTTT. Translated: CASSPTGSRPQHF.

V usage is TRBV11-2 and J usage is TRBJ1-4; no clear D gene. Germline V gives CDR1 SGHAT, CDR2 FQNNGV. The V and J ends lost 4 bases and 0 bases respectively, with 15 bases between them. This CDR3 is 17 amino acids long. Here the CDR3 DNA reads TGTGCCAGCAGCTCACTCTGGCGGAGTACAACTAATGAAAAACTGTTTTTT. It codes for CASSSLWRSTTNEKLFF.

The chain joins TRBV15 to TRBJ1-2; maybe TRBD1 (5 bases). Germline CDR1 is LNHNV and CDR2 is YYDKDF (reference sequence). The V end lost 0 bases, the J end lost 2 bases, and 16 bases lay between the germline ends. This CDR3 has 17 residues. CDR3 sequence reads: CATSRDVVGGANYGYTF. The CDR3 region has the DNA TGTGCCACCAGCAGAGATGTAGTGGGGGGTGCCAACTATGGCTACACCTTC. Together with reference TRBV15 and TRBJ1-2, the CDR3 gives the full variable domain: DAMVIQNPRYQVTQFGKPVTLSCSQTLNHNVMYWYQQKSSQAPKLLFHYYDKDFNNEADTPDNFQSRRPNTSFCFLDIRSPGLGDTAMYLCATSRDVVGGANYGYTFGSGTRLTVV.

The chain carries TRBV5-5 and TRBJ1-5; no clear D gene. The CDR3 runs 12 residues. CDR1 is SGHKS, CDR2 YYEKEE, per germline (reference sequence). Deletions cut 2 bases from V and 6 bases from J, with 6 bases between. CDR3 DNA sequence: TGTGCCAGCAGCTTCGAGGGTCAGCCCCAGCATTTT. Translating it yields CASSFEGQPQHF. Complete variable domain (other parts from reference TRBV5-5 and TRBJ1-5): DAGVTQSPTHLIKTRGQQVTLRCSPISGHKSVSWYQQVLGQGPQFIFQYYEKEERGRGNFPDRFSARQFPNYSSELNVNALLLGDSALYLCASSFEGQPQHFGDGTRLSIL.

CDR3 protein: CASSLWWSGSNSPLHF. The CDR3 DNA is TGTGCCAGCAGCTTGTGGTGGTCAGGAAGCAATTCACCCCTCCACTTT. The chain employs TRBV5-6 and TRBJ1-6; unclear D gene. Germline V gene sequence: CDR1 SGHDT, CDR2 YYEEEE. The CDR3 extends over 16 amino acids. The V and J ends lost 1 base and 7 bases respectively, with 15 bases between them.

The V and J genes are TRBV5-4 and TRBJ2-3; 7 nucleotides match TRBD2. This CDR3 region has 16 residues. Germline CDR1 reads SGHNT; CDR2 reads YYREEE (reference sequence). V shed 4 bases, J shed 6 bases, and the junction held 14 bases outside the gene matches. The CDR3 nucleotides read TGTGCCAGCAGCCCGGGGGGAGAGGGGCGAGCGGATACGCAGTATTTT. This sequence encodes CASSPGGEGRADTQYF.

This clone was seen a handful of times. As DNA, the CDR3 is TGCGCCAGCAGCCCCCGCGGGGCGGGGGGGGTTTTGCCAAACATTCAGTACTTC. Translated, it gives CASSPRGAGGVLPNIQYF. The chain carries TRBV5-1 and TRBJ2-4; 9 positions match TRBD2. V trimming: 4 bases; J trimming: 6 bases; junction bases outside the gene matches: 17. This CDR3 contains 18 residues. Looked up from germline, CDR1 is SGHRS and CDR2 is YFSETQ.

This clone was seen a few times. The chain uses TRBV7-2 and TRBJ1-4; D gene unclear. Trimming took 2 bases from V and 8 from J, leaving 9 bases between them. Germline CDR1 is SGHTA and CDR2 is FQGNSA. The CDR3 consists of 13 residues. The CDR3 nucleotides are TGTGCCAGCAGCTTAAAGAGAGGAGAAAAACTGTTTTTT. Encoded protein: CASSLKRGEKLFF.

The table lists this clone with a count of one. J is TRBJ1-6 and V is TRBV19; D remains ambiguous. The germline V gene has CDR1 LNHDA and CDR2 SQIVND (reference sequence). V shed 7 bases and J shed 7 bases, with 14 bases lying between them. This CDR3 contains 14 residues. The CDR3 spells CASKEGEPNSPLHF. CDR3 sequence (DNA): TGTGCCAGTAAGGAGGGAGAGCCGAATTCACCCCTCCACTTT.

In its sample, this clone was seen once. DNA for the CDR3: TGTGCCAGCAGCACCGAGACAGGGATCGAGCAGTACTTC. It specifies CASSTETGIEQYF. The V call is TRBV7-8, the J call TRBJ2-7; 7 nucleotides line up with TRBD1. Germline V gives CDR1 SGHVS, CDR2 FQNEAQ. The CDR3 sequence is 13 residues long. With 5 bases clipped from V and 6 bases from J, the junction kept 7 bases outside the gene matches.

V usage is TRBV10-3 and J usage is TRBJ1-2, with 10 bases that match TRBD1. The length of the CDR3 is 14 residues. Per germline, CDR1 ENHRY and CDR2 SYGVKD. Trimming cost V 4 bases and J 2 bases; bases outside gene matches: 1. Here the CDR3 reads CAISGDRGNYGYTF. CDR3 nucleotide sequence: TGTGCCATCAGTGGGGACAGGGGAAACTATGGCTACACCTTC.

The V gene is TRBV4-2, the J gene TRBJ2-1; maybe TRBD2 (5 bases). The V end lost 0 bases, the J end lost 10 bases, and 16 bases lay between the germline ends. In germline, CDR1 is LGHNA, CDR2 YNFKEQ. There are 15 residues in the CDR3. CDR3 DNA sequence: TGTGCCAGCAGCCAAGAGGCGACTCCCCCGGGGGAGCAGTTCTTC. Its protein product is CASSQEATPPGEQFF.

V and J are TRBV18 and TRBJ1-1; weak D call: TRBD1 (5 bases). The V and J ends lost 3 bases and 0 bases respectively, with 14 bases between them. The germline V gene has CDR1 KGHSH and CDR2 LQKENI. The CDR3 has 16 amino acids. CDR3 DNA sequence: TGTGCCAGCTCACCCGGGGGAAGCTACATGAACACTGAAGCTTTCTTT. This gives the protein CASSPGGSYMNTEAFF.

V gene TRBV12-3 or TRBV12-4 combines with J gene TRBJ1-1; D may be TRBD1 (6 bases). The CDR3 has 12 amino acids. Trimming stripped 7 bases from V and 4 bases from J, with 10 bases between. CDR3 DNA sequence: TGTGCCAGCACTTACAGGGTCACTGAAGCTTTCTTT. It yields the protein CASTYRVTEAFF.

This chain uses TRBV28 with TRBJ2-3; D is undetermined. Germline V gene data show CDR1 as MDHEN and CDR2 as SYDVKM. The CDR3 length is 13 residues. V was shortened by 5 bases and J by 2 bases, with 8 bases between the two germline ends. The CDR3 DNA reads as TGTGCCAGCAGTGCCCCGGTCACAGATACGCAGTATTTT. This sequence encodes CASSAPVTDTQYF.

The rearrangement links TRBV24-1 to TRBJ1-2; the match to TRBD1 covers 7 bases. The V segment lost 3 bases and the J segment 4 bases; nucleotides outside the gene matches: 4. The CDR3 has 14 residues. The germline V gene encodes CDR1 KGHDR and CDR2 SFDVKD. Here the CDR3 DNA reads TGTGCCACCAGTGATGCCCGGGACAGCTATGGCTACACCTTC. Translation: CATSDARDSYGYTF.

V gene TRBV5-1 combines with J gene TRBJ2-1, with 7 bases that match TRBD2. V lost 1 base to trimming and J lost 4 bases; unmatched junction nucleotides: 11. Germline values: CDR1 SGHRS, CDR2 YFSETQ. CDR3 length: 17 residues. As DNA, the CDR3 is TGCGCCAGCAGCTTGAGGAGTTGGGCTAGCGGATACAATGAGCAGTTCTTC. Residues: CASSLRSWASGYNEQFF.

J is TRBJ2-7 and V is TRBV15, with 8 positions matching TRBD2. Germline V gene data show CDR1 as LNHNV and CDR2 as YYDKDF (reference sequence). The CDR3 loop spans 14 amino acids. The V and J ends lost 8 bases and 6 bases, in that order; junction bases with no gene match: 12. CDR3 sequence reads: CATGDAGGLVEQYF. The CDR3 region has the DNA TGTGCCACCGGGGATGCGGGGGGCCTCGTCGAGCAGTACTTC.

This clone was detected once. V is TRBV3-1 (or the pseudogene TRBV3-2) and J is TRBJ2-2; 9 bases line up with TRBD2. This CDR3 region has 15 residues. The ends lost 3 bases at V and 4 bases at J; junction bases unmatched: 3. From germline, CDR1 is LGHDT and CDR2 YNNKEL (reference sequence). The CDR3 nucleotides read TGTGCCAGCAGCCAGATTAGCGGGGGCACCGGGGAGCTGTTTTTT. Translating it yields CASSQISGGTGELFF.

The chain carries TRBV7-2 and TRBJ2-3; 10 positions match TRBD1. The ends lost 3 bases at V and 0 bases at J; junction bases unmatched: 3. Germline-derived CDR1 and CDR2 are SGHTA and FQGNSA. This CDR3 contains 16 residues. CDR3 in amino acids: CASSLDRGASTDTQYF. CDR3 in DNA: TGTGCCAGCAGCTTGGACAGGGGGGCTAGCACAGATACGCAGTATTTT.

A word on this clone: The identical CDR3 is also encoded by other nucleotide sequences in the sample. This chain joins TRBV5-1 and TRBJ2-7, with 10 positions matching TRBD1. The CDR3 has 14 amino acids. V lost 3 bases, J lost 3 bases, and 3 bases stayed unmatched. Per the germline V gene, CDR1 is SGHRS and CDR2 is YFSETQ. CDR3 in amino acids: CASSSGTGDYEQYF. The CDR3, as DNA: TGCGCCAGCAGCTCTGGGACAGGGGACTACGAGCAGTACTTC.

The sample holds one count of this clone. V is TRBV28 and J is TRBJ1-2, with D unclear. Trimming stripped 3 bases from V and 2 bases from J, with 10 bases between. The germline CDR1 and CDR2 sequences are MDHEN and SYDVKM. The CDR3 loop spans 14 amino acids. CDR3 sequence (DNA): TGTGCCAGCAGTTTGGAGACGAGAAACTATGGCTACACCTTC. Protein product: CASSLETRNYGYTF.

The J gene is TRBJ2-3, the V gene TRBV3-1 (or the pseudogene TRBV3-2); D ambiguous. Germline V lookup: CDR1 LGHDT, CDR2 YNNKEL (reference sequence). CDR3 length equals 15 residues. V lost 4 bases, J lost 0 bases, and 11 bases lay in between. CDR3 residues: CASSLRETSTDTQYF. The CDR3 DNA is TGTGCCAGCAGCCTTAGAGAGACTAGCACAGATACGCAGTATTTT.

This chain uses TRBV28 with TRBJ1-4; the D gene is possibly TRBD1 (5 bases). Germline values: CDR1 MDHEN, CDR2 SYDVKM. Trimming left V 6 bases short and J 5 bases short, with 13 bases between. The CDR3 is made up of 14 amino acids. This CDR3 reads CASRAGRTNEKLFF. The DNA of the CDR3 is TGTGCCAGCAGGGCGGGACGGACAAATGAAAAACTGTTTTTT.

The rearrangement uses TRBV5-5 and TRBJ2-7; 8 bases align to TRBD1. Trimming cost V 4 bases and J 3 bases; bases outside gene matches: 6. Germline CDR1 and CDR2: SGHKS and YYEKEE (reference sequence). This CDR3 is built from 14 residues. CDR3 loop: CASSPGQGFYEQYV. The CDR3 region has the DNA TGTGCCAGCAGCCCCGGACAGGGATTCTACGAGCAGTACGTC.

V and J are TRBV2 and TRBJ1-2; D not certain. V was shortened by 6 bases and J by 8 bases, with 16 bases between the two germline ends. Per germline, CDR1 SNHLY and CDR2 FYNNEI. The CDR3 is made up of 13 amino acids. CDR3 coding DNA: TGTGCCAGCAGCGCTGCGGCGGCAAACGGCTACACCTTC. This sequence encodes CASSAAAANGYTF. Together with reference TRBV2 and TRBJ1-2, the CDR3 gives the full variable domain: EPEVTQTPSHQVTQMGQEVILRCVPISNHLYFYWYRQILGQKVEFLVSFYNNEISEKSEIFDDQFSVERPDGSNFTLKIRSTKLEDSAMYFCASSAAAANGYTFGSGTRLTVV.

The chain has TRBV13 and TRBJ1-4; D not certain. V lost 6 bases to trimming and J lost 8 bases, with 13 bases between them. The CDR3 contains 13 residues. Germline assignment: CDR1 PRHDT and CDR2 FYEKMQ (reference sequence). CDR3 residues: CASRQENTEKLFF. The CDR3 DNA reads as TGTGCCAGCAGACAAGAAAACACAGAAAAACTGTTTTTT. The variable domain in full, with the rest retrieved from reference TRBV13 and TRBJ1-4, is AAGVIQSPRHLIKEKRETATLKCYPIPRHDTVYWYQQGPGQDPQFLISFYEKMQSDKGSIPDRFSAQQFSDYHSELNMSSLELGDSALYFCASRQENTEKLFFGSGTQLSVL.

The V call is TRBV14, the J call TRBJ1-2, with D perhaps matching TRBD1 (5 bases). CDR1 SGHDN and CDR2 FVKESK come from the germline V gene. V gave up 4 bases and J gave up 6 bases, with 9 bases separating them. This CDR3 region has 12 residues. The CDR3 coding sequence is TGTGCCAGCAGCCCGACAGCTGATGGCTACACCTTC. It is translated as CASSPTADGYTF.

The chain has TRBV11-2 and TRBJ2-1, with D tentatively TRBD2 (5 bases). V gave up 5 bases and J gave up 4 bases, with 9 bases separating them. Germline V CDR1 and CDR2: SGHAT, FQNNGV. The CDR3 sequence is 13 residues long. The CDR3 coding sequence is TGTGCCAGCAGCCAACGGGGTTACAATGAGCAGTTCTTC. It specifies CASSQRGYNEQFF.

The chain uses TRBV2 and TRBJ2-1; TRBD1 is a possible D gene (6 bases). The V end lost 8 bases, the J end lost 1 base, and 12 bases lay between the germline ends. This CDR3 is built from 14 residues. The V gene's germline CDR1 is SNHLY and CDR2 FYNNEI. CDR3 residues: CASSDSSSYNEQFF. In DNA, the CDR3 is TGTGCCAGCTCGGACAGCTCATCCTACAATGAGCAGTTCTTC.

The chain uses TRBV3-1 (or the pseudogene TRBV3-2) and TRBJ1-1; 7 nucleotides align to TRBD1. Germline CDR1 LGHDT, CDR2 YNNKEL (reference sequence). The trim removed 5 bases at V and 5 bases at J, leaving 5 bases unmatched. CDR3 length: 13 amino acids. The CDR3 coding sequence is TGTGCCAGCAGCTCCACAGGGGAAACTGAAGCTTTCTTT. It codes for CASSSTGETEAFF.